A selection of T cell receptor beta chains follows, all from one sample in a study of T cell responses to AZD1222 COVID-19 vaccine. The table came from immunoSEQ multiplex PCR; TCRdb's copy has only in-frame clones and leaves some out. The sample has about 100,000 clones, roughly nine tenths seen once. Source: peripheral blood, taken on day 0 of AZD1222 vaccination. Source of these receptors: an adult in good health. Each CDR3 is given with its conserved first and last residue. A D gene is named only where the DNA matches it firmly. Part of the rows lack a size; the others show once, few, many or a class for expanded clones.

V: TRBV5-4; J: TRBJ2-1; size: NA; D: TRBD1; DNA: TGTGCCAGCAGCTTTACACAGGGGATTTTGGGAAATGAGCAGTTCTTC; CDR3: CASSFTQGILGNEQFF
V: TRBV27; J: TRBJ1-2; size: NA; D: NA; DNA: TGTGCCAGCAGTCCCCGAGGGGGTTCAGTTACCTGGAACTATGGCTACACCTTC; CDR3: CASSPRGGSVTWNYGYTF
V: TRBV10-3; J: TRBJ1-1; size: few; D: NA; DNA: TGTGCCATCAAAGAGGAACCGGCAAATGAAGCTTTCTTT; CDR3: CAIKEEPANEAFF
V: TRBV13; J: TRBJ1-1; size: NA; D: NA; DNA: TGTGCCAGCAGCACCCAGACAAGCCTCGAAGCTTTCTTT; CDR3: CASSTQTSLEAFF
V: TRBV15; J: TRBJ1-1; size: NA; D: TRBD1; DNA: TGTGCCACCACAGGGGGTCTGAACACTGAAGCTTTCTTT; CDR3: CATTGGLNTEAFF
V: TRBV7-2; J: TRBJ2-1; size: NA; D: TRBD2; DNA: TGTGCCAGCTGCGGACTAGTCTACAATGAGCAGTTCTTC; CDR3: CASCGLVYNEQFF
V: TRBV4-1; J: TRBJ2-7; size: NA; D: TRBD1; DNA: TGCGCCAGCAGCCAAGGACAGGGGTTGGACGAGCAGTACTTC; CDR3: CASSQGQGLDEQYF
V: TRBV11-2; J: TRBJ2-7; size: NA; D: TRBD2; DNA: TGTGCCAGCAGCCGGGGACTAGCGTTAAGCGAGCAGTACTTC; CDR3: CASSRGLALSEQYF
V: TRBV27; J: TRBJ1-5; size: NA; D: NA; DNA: TGTGCCAGCCCCTCGGACTGTTACAATCAGCCCCAGCATTTT; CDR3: CASPSDCYNQPQHF
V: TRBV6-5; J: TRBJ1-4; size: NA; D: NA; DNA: TGTGCCAGCAGAGACGTTACAGGTGAAAAACTGTTTTTT; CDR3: CASRDVTGEKLFF
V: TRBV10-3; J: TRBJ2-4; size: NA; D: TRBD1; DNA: TGTGCCATCAGCAAAGGACAGGAAAACATTCAGTACTTC; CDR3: CAISKGQENIQYF
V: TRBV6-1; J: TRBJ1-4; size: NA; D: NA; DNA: TGTGCCAGCAGTGAGGTCCTTAATGAAAAACTGTTTTTT; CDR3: CASSEVLNEKLFF
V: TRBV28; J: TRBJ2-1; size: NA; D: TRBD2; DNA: TGTGCCAGCAGTGGGGCAATAGCGGGAGTAGATTCCGATGAGCAGTTCTTC; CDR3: CASSGAIAGVDSDEQFF